This TCR beta chain appears in the sequencing data of a study of technical replicates of blood from a handful of donors. Profiling relied on immunoSEQ multiplex PCR, and the TCRdb table lists in-frame clones only, not all of them. The table lists 65,000 to 95,000 clones, 93% of them singletons, with approximately 0.25% in the top ten. The sequence was collected from a human donor in good health. The sequenced sample consisted of T cells isolated from PBMCs.

Written as DNA, the CDR3 is TGCAGTGCTATAGTTTCTTACGAGCAGTACTTC. It translates to CSAIVSYEQYF. The rearrangement joins TRBV20-1 to TRBJ2-7; no clear D gene. Germline values: CDR1 DFQATT, CDR2 SNEGSKA (reference sequence). Between the trimmed V and J ends, which lost 4 bases and 4 bases, there was a span of 8 bases. The CDR3 contains 11 residues.